These 6 T cell receptor beta chains came from one sample sequenced in a study of blood T cell repertoires in COVID-19. Assay: immunoSEQ multiplex PCR; the TCRdb copy retains only in-frame clones and omits some. The sample holds tens of thousands of clones, 88% seen once. The specimen was peripheral blood. Receptors were obtained from a woman aged 40 to 50 with acute or convalescent COVID-19.

The count of this clone is one. The rearrangement joins TRBV7-2 to TRBJ2-2, with TRBD2 as a possible D gene (5 bases). Germline values: CDR1 SGHTA, CDR2 FQGNSA. The CDR3 has 13 residues. Trimming took 1 base from V and 5 from J, leaving 5 bases between them. The DNA of the CDR3 is TGTGCCAGCAGCTTAGGAGGGACCGGGGAGCTGTTTTTT. It specifies CASSLGGTGELFF.

V gene TRBV11-3 combines with J gene TRBJ2-1; D is unresolved. Per germline, CDR1 SGHNT and CDR2 YENEEA. V lost 0 bases, J lost 0 bases, and 6 bases lay in between. The CDR3 loop spans 15 amino acids. The CDR3 loop reads CASSLEYSSYNEQFF. The CDR3 bases are TGTGCCAGCAGCTTAGAATATAGCTCCTACAATGAGCAGTTCTTC.

This clone was seen a single time. The chain employs TRBV27 and TRBJ1-3; D may be TRBD1 (5 bases). The CDR3 loop spans 17 amino acids. Trimming removed 6 bases at V and 0 bases at J, with 18 bases between. Germline V gene data show CDR1 as MNHEY and CDR2 as SMNVEV (reference sequence). In nucleotides, the CDR3 is TGTGCCAGCAGCCGCGGGGGGGGATACAGCTCTGGAAACACCATATATTTT. It is translated as CASSRGGGYSSGNTIYF.

V gene TRBV1 combines with J gene TRBJ2-3; TRBD1 was called by the table and not checked on the DNA. TRBV1 is a pseudogene locus. The CDR3 sequence is 19 residues long. The CDR3 spells CTSSQLSLRDRDSTDTQYF. The DNA for the CDR3 is TGCACCAGCAGCCAACTGAGTCTCCGGGACAGGGATAGCACAGATACGCAGTATTTT.

V usage is TRBV14 and J usage is TRBJ1-6, with D maybe TRBD1 (5 bases). Trimming took 3 bases from V and 6 from J, leaving 9 bases between them. From germline, CDR1 is SGHDN and CDR2 FVKESK. The CDR3 has 14 amino acids. The CDR3 loop is CASSQGGGNSPLHF. Here the CDR3 DNA reads TGTGCCAGCAGCCAGGGGGGGGGTAATTCACCCCTCCACTTT. Supplemented by reference TRBV14 and TRBJ1-6, the full variable domain reads EAGVTQFPSHSVIEKGQTVTLRCDPISGHDNLYWYRRVMGKEIKFLLHFVKESKQDESGMPNNRFLAERTGGTYSTLKVQPAELEDSGVYFCASSQGGGNSPLHFGNGTRLTVT.

The V and J genes are TRBV19 and TRBJ1-1; tentatively, D is TRBD1 (5 bases). The CDR3 extends over 15 amino acids. Trimming pared 7 bases from V and 0 bases from J, leaving 15 bases between. Germline V gene lookup returns CDR1 LNHDA and CDR2 SQIVND (reference sequence). As DNA, the CDR3 is TGTGCCAGTACCCCCCCCCAGGGCATGAACACTGAAGCTTTCTTT. Protein sequence: CASTPPQGMNTEAFF. Based on the CDR3 plus reference TRBV19 and TRBJ1-1, the full variable domain is DGGITQSPKYLFRKEGQNVTLSCEQNLNHDAMYWYRQDPGQGLRLIYYSQIVNDFQKGDIAEGYSVSREKKESFPLTVTSAQKNPTAFYLCASTPPQGMNTEAFFGQGTRLTVV.